This record concerns one T cell receptor beta chain sequence. Its antigen is undetermined. RNA transcripts provided the source from which TCR beta CDR3 regions were amplified. The TCR CDR3 was amplified in a first-round RT-PCR using the HTBI primer set. TCRdb independently ran MiXCR on the multiplex PCR reads; one entry per CDR3 protein. This repertoire shows fewer than 550,000 distinct CDR3 sequences, around 22% found once; its top ten account for roughly 10%. These data are taken from a study of T cells in Graves' hyperthyroidism and ophthalmopathy. The wider study: The authors collected peripheral blood at initial diagnosis, before any treatment.

Reasons for excluding patients were uncontrolled infection, other autoimmune disease, pregnancy or lactation. It was 8 to 10 ml of fresh peripheral blood that supplied the PBMCs. The V segment lost 3 bases and the J segment 5 bases; nucleotides outside the gene matches: 1. Germline lookup yields CDR1 MNHEY and CDR2 SMNVEV (reference sequence). The CDR3 is 14 residues long. General study results and limits: Most thyroid clonotypes expanded above 0.001 appeared in blood too.

Sample: blood. This chain joins TRBV27 and TRBJ1-6, with 7 positions matching TRBD1. This TCR was sampled from a woman in her twenties or thirties with Graves' ophthalmopathy. CDR3 in DNA: TGTGCCAGCAGTTTTGACAGGGATAATTCACCCCTCCACTTT. Protein sequence: CASSFDRDNSPLHF.